This T cell receptor (beta chain) was captured in a study of shared clonotypes between healthy human individuals. Study information: CD4 naive and CD4 memory each took three plates per donor, while CD8 naive took two and CD8 memory one.

The investigators split CD4+ cells into a CD45RA+ naive subset and a CD45RA-negative memory subset. Trimming cost V 7 bases and J 0 bases, with 12 bases left between them. Germline V gene sequence: CDR1 ENHRY, CDR2 SYGVKD. CDR3 length equals 15 residues. Deep-level running was used for the assay. Here immunoSEQ multiplex PCR was the method, and the copy in TCRdb shows in-frame clones only, minus some. The sample comprises around 940,000 clones, around 80% of which are singletons, and around 1.4% rests with the top ten. The study, taken as a whole, reports: The study generally estimated greater richness for naive than memory subsets.

Only a few counts were recorded for this clone. The antigen remains unidentified. The chain has TRBV10-3 and TRBJ2-2, with D uncertain. This receptor was identified in a man aged 18 to 29 in good health. Sequenced: memory CD4+ T cells sorted from blood. Subset described: CD45RA-negative fraction. The CDR3 region is CAITQAGANTGELFF. CDR3 bases: TGTGCCATCACCCAGGCAGGAGCGAACACCGGGGAGCTGTTTTTT.